The rows below give T cell receptor beta chains drawn from one sample of a study of OX40 agonist ivuxolimab in advanced cancers. Only in-frame clones appear in the TCRdb table, and some are missing; sequencing was by immunoSEQ multiplex PCR. In the table there are about 80,000 clones, approximately 84% of which are singletons. The sample was CD4+ or CD8+ T cells sorted from blood, taken in a trial of the OX40 agonist ivuxolimab. These receptors came from an adult with an advanced solid tumor such as melanoma, head and neck, liver or kidney cancer. Each CDR3 is given with its conserved first and last residue. Each record gives: V gene, D gene, J gene, clone size, CDR3 protein, CDR3 DNA. A D gene is named only where the DNA matches it firmly. For some rows the clone size is stated as once, few or many, or as a class when expanded; others skip it.

v_gene: TRBV10-3; d_gene: -; j_gene: TRBJ2-5; abundance: once; CDR3aa: CAIRDQGLETQYF; CDR3nt: TGTGCCATCAGAGACCAGGGTCTGGAGACCCAGTACTTC
v_gene: TRBV4-1; d_gene: TRBD1; j_gene: TRBJ2-2; abundance: -; CDR3aa: CASSLGQGRTGELFF; CDR3nt: TGCGCCAGCAGCCTCGGACAGGGTCGGACCGGGGAGCTGTTTTTT
v_gene: TRBV25-1; d_gene: -; j_gene: TRBJ2-1; abundance: once; CDR3aa: CASSPRNEQFF; CDR3nt: TGTGCCAGCAGCCCACGGAATGAGCAGTTCTTC
v_gene: TRBV12-5; d_gene: -; j_gene: TRBJ1-5; abundance: -; CDR3aa: CASGLDTGTYSNQPQHF; CDR3nt: TGTGCTAGTGGTTTGGATACAGGGACCTATAGCAATCAGCCCCAGCATTTT
v_gene: TRBV6-1; d_gene: TRBD2; j_gene: TRBJ2-1; abundance: -; CDR3aa: CASSVTRGLAVGEQFF; CDR3nt: TGTGCCAGCAGTGTTACTAGGGGACTAGCGGTGGGTGAGCAGTTCTTC
v_gene: TRBV28; d_gene: TRBD1; j_gene: TRBJ2-2; abundance: few; CDR3aa: CASSDRGDTGELFF; CDR3nt: TGTGCCAGCAGTGACAGGGGAGACACCGGGGAGCTGTTTTTT
v_gene: TRBV5-1; d_gene: -; j_gene: TRBJ1-1; abundance: -; CDR3aa: CASSLLMGARGKAFF; CDR3nt: TGCGCCAGCAGCTTGCTGATGGGGGCCCGGGGGAAAGCTTTCTTT
v_gene: TRBV19; d_gene: TRBD2; j_gene: TRBJ2-3; abundance: -; CDR3aa: CASSTTSGRVPDTQYF; CDR3nt: TGTGCCAGTAGTACCACTAGCGGGAGGGTGCCAGATACGCAGTATTTT
v_gene: TRBV6-6; d_gene: -; j_gene: TRBJ2-2; abundance: once; CDR3aa: CASSRNPGELFF; CDR3nt: TGTGCCAGCAGCCGGAATCCCGGGGAGCTGTTTTTT
v_gene: TRBV18; d_gene: -; j_gene: TRBJ2-3; abundance: -; CDR3aa: CASSPAPPTDTQYF; CDR3nt: TGTGCCAGCTCACCAGCCCCTCCCACAGATACGCAGTATTTT
v_gene: TRBV6-6; d_gene: -; j_gene: TRBJ2-5; abundance: -; CDR3aa: CASSYGLDEETQYF; CDR3nt: TGTGCCAGCAGTTACGGCCTAGATGAAGAGACCCAGTACTTC
v_gene: TRBV10-3; d_gene: -; j_gene: TRBJ1-1; abundance: -; CDR3aa: CAIRPRQGGWTEAFF; CDR3nt: TGTGCCATCCGGCCACGACAAGGGGGTTGGACTGAAGCTTTCTTT
v_gene: TRBV7-2; d_gene: TRBD1; j_gene: TRBJ2-1; abundance: few; CDR3aa: CASRGTGRSYNEQFF; CDR3nt: TGTGCCAGTAGGGGGACAGGGAGGTCCTACAATGAGCAGTTCTTC
v_gene: TRBV5-1; d_gene: TRBD1; j_gene: TRBJ1-1; abundance: medium-sized; CDR3aa: CASSSGQQLTEAFF; CDR3nt: TGCGCCAGCAGTTCGGGACAGCAACTCACTGAAGCTTTCTTT
v_gene: TRBV19; d_gene: -; j_gene: TRBJ1-5; abundance: few; CDR3aa: CASSMAREQPQHF; CDR3nt: TGTGCCAGTAGTATGGCCAGGGAGCAGCCCCAGCATTTT
v_gene: TRBV21-1; d_gene: -; j_gene: TRBJ1-6; abundance: -; CDR3aa: CASSIFPGERYNSPLHF; CDR3nt: TGTGCCAGCAGCATTTTCCCCGGTGAGAGATATAATTCACCCCTCCACTTT